This TCR beta chain stems from a study of shared clonotypes between healthy human individuals. About the research overall: Donor composition was a couple of women and three men, aged 18 to 49. Findings of the study overall: Clonotype sharing among donors was expected to depend on sequencing depth. Estimated richness values were generally larger in naive subsets than in memory subsets.

The table came from immunoSEQ multiplex PCR; TCRdb's copy has only in-frame clones and leaves some out. In the table there are some 1,100,000 clones, 75% to 85% of which are singletons. CDR1 is SGHNT and CDR2 is YYREEE in the germline V gene (reference sequence). The V gene end was trimmed by 2 bases and the J gene end by 3 bases; junction bases not matched to a gene: 10. The CDR3 has 18 amino acids. Note on this clone: The antigen remains undetermined.

The chain couples TRBV5-4 to TRBJ2-3, with 12 bases matching TRBD2. The sequencing input was memory CD4+ T cells from PBMCs. Subset defined: CD45RA-negative fraction. This clonotype was sampled from a man in his late teens or twenties in good health. Some clones in this sample may be carry-over from other donors' samples. The CDR3 nucleotides read TGTGCCAGCAGCTTTTTACTAGCGGGAGGCATAAGGACAGATACGCAGTATTTT. As protein: CASSFLLAGGIRTDTQYF.